The present TCR beta chain was sequenced within a study of blood T cell repertoires in COVID-19. About the research overall: From the United States, Italy and Spain came samples of acute and convalescent COVID-19. From T cells, B-cell-depleted T cells, or PBMCs came the material, which was cDNA or gDNA.

In the authors' workflow: Researchers report that nucleated cell counts were estimated from reference gene primer amplification. Clones were sequenced by immunoSEQ multiplex PCR, and TCRdb holds only the in-frame ones, with some missing. V, J and clone size are taken as reported in that table, and D and trimming were inferred from the DNA itself. The repertoire consists of about 64,000 clones, with around nine tenths occurring once and the leading ten covering roughly 3.5%. Germline trimming cut 5 bases from V and 7 bases from J; bases unmatched to any gene: 7. The germline V gene encodes CDR1 SNHLY and CDR2 FYNNEI. CDR3 length: 14 residues.

The receptor's source is a man aged 65-85 years with acute or convalescent COVID-19. The sequencing input was peripheral blood. The rearrangement uses TRBV2 and TRBJ2-1, with 8 nucleotides matching TRBD2. The chain's CDR3 is CASSPPTGGNEQFF. The CDR3 DNA is TGTGCCAGCAGTCCCCCCACGGGGGGGAATGAGCAGTTCTTC.